A selection of T cell receptor beta chains follows, all from one sample in a study of T cells in Graves' hyperthyroidism and ophthalmopathy. TCRdb itself ran the multiplex PCR reads through MiXCR, one entry per CDR3 protein. The profile shows some 690,000 distinct CDR3 sequences, about 18% of them singletons. The specimen was blood. Receptor source: a man aged 50 to 59 with Graves' hyperthyroidism. CDR3s include the opening cysteine and the closing phenylalanine or tryptophan. A D gene is named only where the DNA matches it firmly. Clone sizes are given selectively: once, few, many, or a class where the clone is expanded.

clone_size: many
v_call: TRBV28
j_call: TRBJ2-7
d_call: .
cdr3_length: 16
cdr3_nt: TGTGCCAGCAGTTTAGAAGGGGCTGCCACCGCCTACGAGCAGTACTTC
cdr3_aa: CASSLEGAATAYEQYF

clone_size: many
v_call: TRBV5-1
j_call: TRBJ2-6
d_call: .
cdr3_length: 16
cdr3_nt: TGCGCCAGCAGCAATACCCCAAGCTCTGGGGCCAACGTCCTGACTTTC
cdr3_aa: CASSNTPSSGANVLTF

clone_size: many
v_call: TRBV2
j_call: TRBJ2-5
d_call: .
cdr3_length: 15
cdr3_nt: TGTGCCAGCAGTGAAGGGCTCAGAGGTCGAGAGACCCAGTACTTC
cdr3_aa: CASSEGLRGRETQYF

clone_size: many
v_call: TRBV10-1
j_call: TRBJ2-3
d_call: .
cdr3_length: 14
cdr3_nt: TGCGCCAGCAGTGAGGTTGGAGACGCAGATACGCAGTATTTT
cdr3_aa: CASSEVGDADTQYF

clone_size: few
v_call: TRBV4-3
j_call: TRBJ2-1
d_call: .
cdr3_length: 16
cdr3_nt: TGCGCCAGCAGCCAAGAATCGACGGAAGAATACAATGAGCAGTTCTTC
cdr3_aa: CASSQESTEEYNEQFF

clone_size: .
v_call: TRBV7-9
j_call: TRBJ2-1
d_call: .
cdr3_length: 14
cdr3_nt: TGTGCCACCCTTAATGGCGGGGACTACAATGAGCAGTTCTTC
cdr3_aa: CATLNGGDYNEQFF

clone_size: few
v_call: TRBV11-2
j_call: TRBJ2-6
d_call: .
cdr3_length: 21
cdr3_nt: TGTGCCAGCAGCGAATCACTTGCGGTCCTCCCCTTTTACTCTGGGGCCAACGTCCTGACTTTC
cdr3_aa: CASSESLAVLPFYSGANVLTF

clone_size: few
v_call: TRBV28
j_call: TRBJ1-1
d_call: .
cdr3_length: 12
cdr3_nt: TGTGCCAGCACCGACCTAGCCGGGGGAGCTTTCTTT
cdr3_aa: CASTDLAGGAFF

clone_size: few
v_call: TRBV20-1
j_call: TRBJ1-4
d_call: .
cdr3_length: 14
cdr3_nt: TGCAGTGCTAGAGTATCGGGGGTTAGTGAAAAACTGTTTTTT
cdr3_aa: CSARVSGVSEKLFF

clone_size: few
v_call: TRBV6-2/TRBV6-3
j_call: TRBJ2-7
d_call: .
cdr3_length: 16
cdr3_nt: TGTGCCAGCAGCCGCCGACCGGGACGCAGCTCCTACGAGCAGTACTTC
cdr3_aa: CASSRRPGRSSYEQYF

clone_size: few
v_call: TRBV7-2
j_call: TRBJ1-2
d_call: .
cdr3_length: 14
cdr3_nt: TGTGCCAGCAGCTTAGAATGGCCACATTATGGCTACACCTTC
cdr3_aa: CASSLEWPHYGYTF

clone_size: .
v_call: TRBV15
j_call: TRBJ1-4
d_call: .
cdr3_length: 15
cdr3_nt: TGTGCCACCAGCAGATACAGATCAACTAATGAAAAACTGTTTTTT
cdr3_aa: CATSRYRSTNEKLFF

clone_size: many
v_call: TRBV20-1
j_call: TRBJ1-2
d_call: TRBD1
cdr3_length: 15
cdr3_nt: TGCAGTGCTAGACCGGGACAGCTTCCCGACTATGGCTACACCTTC
cdr3_aa: CSARPGQLPDYGYTF

clone_size: few
v_call: TRBV14
j_call: TRBJ2-4
d_call: .
cdr3_length: 15
cdr3_nt: TGTGCCAGCAGCCAAATGGGGGTAGCCAAAAACATTCAGTACTTC
cdr3_aa: CASSQMGVAKNIQYF

clone_size: many
v_call: TRBV2
j_call: TRBJ1-4
d_call: .
cdr3_length: 13
cdr3_nt: TGTGCCAGCAGTGTTGGGGTAGAAGGAAAACTGTTTTTT
cdr3_aa: CASSVGVEGKLFF

clone_size: many
v_call: TRBV20-1
j_call: TRBJ2-7
d_call: .
cdr3_length: 15
cdr3_nt: TGCAGTGCTAGAGATCGAAGGGGGGGCGGCTACGAGCAGTACTTC
cdr3_aa: CSARDRRGGGYEQYF

clone_size: few
v_call: TRBV19
j_call: TRBJ1-4
d_call: .
cdr3_length: 14
cdr3_nt: TGTGCCAGTAGGTGGACAGCAACTAATGAAAAACTGGTTTTT
cdr3_aa: CASRWTATNEKLVF

clone_size: .
v_call: TRBV4-1
j_call: TRBJ2-5
d_call: .
cdr3_length: 14
cdr3_nt: TGCGCCAGCAGCCAAGTCGGCCCCCAAGAGACCCAGTACTTC
cdr3_aa: CASSQVGPQETQYF

clone_size: many
v_call: TRBV9
j_call: TRBJ2-1
d_call: .
cdr3_length: 13
cdr3_nt: TGTGCCAGCAGCGTAGCGTCTTACAATGAGCAGTTCTTC
cdr3_aa: CASSVASYNEQFF

clone_size: many
v_call: TRBV28
j_call: TRBJ2-7
d_call: .
cdr3_length: 13
cdr3_nt: TGTGCCAGCAGTCTAAAATCACCCGACGAGCAGTACTTC
cdr3_aa: CASSLKSPDEQYF

clone_size: .
v_call: TRBV20-1
j_call: TRBJ2-1
d_call: TRBD1
cdr3_length: 14
cdr3_nt: TGCAGTGCTAGGTGGGACAGGTCCTACAATGAGCAGTTCTTC
cdr3_aa: CSARWDRSYNEQFF

clone_size: many
v_call: TRBV28
j_call: TRBJ1-5
d_call: .
cdr3_length: 14
cdr3_nt: TGTGCCAGCAGTTTATGGCCTAGCAATCAGCCCCAGCATTTT
cdr3_aa: CASSLWPSNQPQHF

clone_size: few
v_call: TRBV24-1
j_call: TRBJ2-1
d_call: TRBD2
cdr3_length: 15
cdr3_nt: TGTGCCACCAGTGAGACTAGCGGGATTCACAATGAGCAGTTCTTC
cdr3_aa: CATSETSGIHNEQFF

clone_size: many
v_call: TRBV19
j_call: TRBJ2-5
d_call: TRBD1
cdr3_length: 14
cdr3_nt: TGTGCCAGTAGTTTACCGGGACAGCGAGAGACCCAGTACTTC
cdr3_aa: CASSLPGQRETQYF

clone_size: many
v_call: TRBV19
j_call: TRBJ1-5
d_call: .
cdr3_length: 12
cdr3_nt: TGTGCCAGCAGTTTAGGGGCTCAGCCCCAGCATTTT
cdr3_aa: CASSLGAQPQHF

clone_size: .
v_call: TRBV20-1
j_call: TRBJ2-3
d_call: .
cdr3_length: 16
cdr3_nt: TGCAGTGCGCATTCCAAGACTAGTTTCTTTTCAGATACGCAGTATTTT
cdr3_aa: CSAHSKTSFFSDTQYF

clone_size: .
v_call: TRBV2
j_call: TRBJ1-6
d_call: .
cdr3_length: 9
cdr3_nt: TGTGCCAGCAGTCCTCCCCTCCACTTT
cdr3_aa: CASSPPLHF

clone_size: many
v_call: TRBV24-1
j_call: TRBJ2-7
d_call: .
cdr3_length: 13
cdr3_nt: TGTGCCACCAAAGGGACGGGGAAGGACGAGCAGTACTTC
cdr3_aa: CATKGTGKDEQYF

clone_size: few
v_call: TRBV6-1
j_call: TRBJ1-1
d_call: TRBD1
cdr3_length: 13
cdr3_nt: TGTGCCAGCGGACAGGGGAGGAACACTGAAGCTTTCTTT
cdr3_aa: CASGQGRNTEAFF

clone_size: .
v_call: TRBV7-3
j_call: TRBJ1-6
d_call: .
cdr3_length: 15
cdr3_nt: TGTGCCAGCAGCCCGCTCGGGGGAATTAATTCACCCCTCCACTTT
cdr3_aa: CASSPLGGINSPLHF

clone_size: .
v_call: TRBV9
j_call: TRBJ1-4
d_call: .
cdr3_length: 16
cdr3_nt: TGTGCCAGCAGCGTAGGCGGGGGCCCAACTAATGAAAAACTGTTTTTT
cdr3_aa: CASSVGGGPTNEKLFF

clone_size: .
v_call: TRBV5-1
j_call: TRBJ1-1
d_call: TRBD1
cdr3_length: 15
cdr3_nt: TGCGCCAGCAGCTTGTTTGCCGGGACAGGGGATCGGGCTTTCTTT
cdr3_aa: CASSLFAGTGDRAFF

clone_size: .
v_call: TRBV28
j_call: TRBJ1-3
d_call: .
cdr3_length: 16
cdr3_nt: TGTGCCAGCAGCCAATACCTTGACAGCGTTGGAAACACCATATATTTT
cdr3_aa: CASSQYLDSVGNTIYF

clone_size: .
v_call: TRBV7-7
j_call: TRBJ2-1
d_call: .
cdr3_length: 14
cdr3_nt: TGTGCTAGCAGCTTGGCGGGAAATAACAATGAGCAGTTCTTC
cdr3_aa: CASSLAGNNNEQFF

clone_size: few
v_call: TRBV6-5
j_call: TRBJ1-3
d_call: .
cdr3_length: 11
cdr3_nt: TGTGCCAGCAGTTACCTCGGTAACATATATTTT
cdr3_aa: CASSYLGNIYF

clone_size: .
v_call: TRBV5-4
j_call: TRBJ1-4
d_call: TRBD1
cdr3_length: 17
cdr3_nt: TGTGCCAGCAGCTCGGCGGACAGGCCTGCAACTAATGAAAAACTGTTTTTT
cdr3_aa: CASSSADRPATNEKLFF